This T cell receptor beta chain was recorded in a study of shared clonotypes between healthy human individuals. Sequencing was performed with immunoSEQ multiplex PCR; in TCRdb, only in-frame clones are kept and a portion is missing. The sample lists more than 500,000 clones, about 96% occurring once. V shed 1 base and J 4 bases; nucleotides not matched to a gene: 2. This CDR3 has 15 residues. Germline CDR1 reads SGHVS; CDR2 reads FNYEAQ. The sample taken for sequencing was naive CD4+ T cells sorted from blood. Subset reported: CD45RA+ positively selected. This chain connects TRBV7-6 to TRBJ2-1; TRBD2 matches at 9 bases. This clonotype originated in a woman aged 25 to 39 in good health. The CDR3 reads CASSLVAGAYNEQFF. In nucleotides, the CDR3 is TGTGCCAGCAGCTTAGTAGCGGGAGCTTACAATGAGCAGTTCTTC.